This T cell receptor (beta chain) was captured in a study of long-term antiretroviral therapy in people with HIV. As for the study in general: The 2015 immediate-ART recommendation was preceded by the earliest samples by about a decade.

The run of the v3.0 immunoSEQ assay was at survey level. The repertoire was sequenced with immunoSEQ multiplex PCR; TCRdb's copy has only in-frame clones and lacks some. The data hold under 20,000 clones, with approximately 80% observed a single time. This clone has more than one count but fewer than ten. What it binds is not known. Each participant with HIV received care in the United States. Points from the study as a whole: The range of CDR3 lengths in HIV repertoires proved narrower than that found in controls. Clones that had undergone expansion before ART dominated the repertoire at all time points.

The V gene lost 1 base and the J gene lost 6 bases, with 16 bases spanning the gap. The germline V gene encodes CDR1 MGHRA and CDR2 YSYEKL. The CDR3 length is 15 residues. Source: unsorted PBMCs, taken 0.5 years before starting antiretroviral therapy. The clonotype comes from a man between 18 and 29 years old with HIV. V is TRBV4-1 and J is TRBJ2-7; D not certain. The CDR3 spells CASSQGVAVLGEQYF. CDR3 nucleotides: TGCGCCAGCAGCCAAGGGGTAGCAGTTTTGGGCGAGCAGTACTTC.